These T cell receptor beta chains were read from a single sample in a study of long-term antiretroviral therapy in people with HIV. Profiling relied on immunoSEQ multiplex PCR, and the TCRdb table lists in-frame clones only, not all of them. The sample carries under 25,000 clones, 85% to 95% recorded once. The input for sequencing was unsorted PBMCs, taken 7.6 years after starting antiretroviral therapy. The receptors come from a woman in her forties with HIV. The CDR3 runs from the conserved cysteine through the conserved F or W. Each record gives: D gene, clone size, J gene, V gene, CDR3 DNA, CDR3 protein. The D gene is left open where the match is weak. Clone size is given for some rows only: seen once, a few or many times, or a class if the clone is expanded.

d_gene: .; abundance: .; j_gene: TRBJ1-2; v_gene: TRBV4-3; CDR3nt: TGCGCCAGCAGCCAAGGGTATGGCTACACCTTC; CDR3aa: CASSQGYGYTF
d_gene: TRBD1; abundance: .; j_gene: TRBJ1-4; v_gene: TRBV7-9; CDR3nt: TGTGCCAGCAGCTGGGGACAGGGGGCTTATAATGAAAAACTGTTTTTT; CDR3aa: CASSWGQGAYNEKLFF
d_gene: .; abundance: .; j_gene: TRBJ2-7; v_gene: TRBV30; CDR3nt: TGTGCCTGGAGGGCCATCAGGGGATCCTACGAGCAGTACTTC; CDR3aa: CAWRAIRGSYEQYF
d_gene: .; abundance: .; j_gene: TRBJ1-3; v_gene: TRBV7-2; CDR3nt: TGTGCCAGCAGCACAGCAGGAAACACCATATATTTT; CDR3aa: CASSTAGNTIYF
d_gene: .; abundance: .; j_gene: TRBJ1-5; v_gene: TRBV30; CDR3nt: TGTGCCTGGAGTGTATCGGCAGGTGGGAATCAGCCCCAGCATTTT; CDR3aa: CAWSVSAGGNQPQHF
d_gene: .; abundance: .; j_gene: TRBJ2-5; v_gene: TRBV2; CDR3nt: TGTGCCAGCAGTAGGACGTCCCAAGAGACCCAGTACTTC; CDR3aa: CASSRTSQETQYF
d_gene: .; abundance: .; j_gene: TRBJ2-1; v_gene: TRBV7-8; CDR3nt: TGTGCCAGCAGCTTAGCGCTGTCCACCTCAAGCTCCTACAATGAGCAGTTCTTC; CDR3aa: CASSLALSTSSSYNEQFF
d_gene: .; abundance: once; j_gene: TRBJ2-1; v_gene: TRBV9; CDR3nt: TGTGCCAGCAGCAAAACGGCTACGGGGGGCCCAAATGAGCAGTTCTTC; CDR3aa: CASSKTATGGPNEQFF
d_gene: .; abundance: .; j_gene: TRBJ1-1; v_gene: TRBV30; CDR3nt: TGTGCCTGGAGTGTCCAGGTGGACACTGAAGCTTTCTTT; CDR3aa: CAWSVQVDTEAFF
d_gene: .; abundance: .; j_gene: TRBJ2-7; v_gene: TRBV29-1; CDR3nt: TGCAGCGTTGCCCAAGGAATCGAGCAGTACTTC; CDR3aa: CSVAQGIEQYF
d_gene: .; abundance: .; j_gene: TRBJ1-5; v_gene: TRBV5-6; CDR3nt: TGTGCCAGCAGCCGGGTCGAGGATAGCAATCAGCCCCAGCATTTT; CDR3aa: CASSRVEDSNQPQHF
d_gene: TRBD1; abundance: .; j_gene: TRBJ1-2; v_gene: TRBV6-5; CDR3nt: TGTGCCAGCAGTGACGGACAGGGTAATGGCTACACCTTC; CDR3aa: CASSDGQGNGYTF
d_gene: TRBD1; abundance: .; j_gene: TRBJ1-1; v_gene: TRBV2; CDR3nt: TGTGCCAGCAGCCCACAGGGGTCGAACACTGAAGCTTTCTTT; CDR3aa: CASSPQGSNTEAFF
d_gene: .; abundance: .; j_gene: TRBJ1-6; v_gene: TRBV7-2; CDR3nt: TGTGCCAGCGCCCAGGGGAGCTCCTATAATTCACCCCTCCACTTT; CDR3aa: CASAQGSSYNSPLHF
d_gene: .; abundance: .; j_gene: TRBJ1-2; v_gene: TRBV5-5; CDR3nt: TGTGCCAGCAGCTTGGCAGGCGACTATGGCTACACCTTC; CDR3aa: CASSLAGDYGYTF
d_gene: .; abundance: .; j_gene: TRBJ1-2; v_gene: TRBV7-2; CDR3nt: TGTGCCAGCAGCTTAACGACTGACCTCTATGGCTACACCTTC; CDR3aa: CASSLTTDLYGYTF
d_gene: .; abundance: .; j_gene: TRBJ2-3; v_gene: TRBV15; CDR3nt: TGTGCCACCAGCAGAGAGTTCACAGATACGCAGTATTTT; CDR3aa: CATSREFTDTQYF
d_gene: TRBD1; abundance: .; j_gene: TRBJ2-7; v_gene: TRBV5-6; CDR3nt: TGTGCCAGCAGTCGGGACAGGCAATACTACGAGCAGTACTTC; CDR3aa: CASSRDRQYYEQYF
d_gene: .; abundance: .; j_gene: TRBJ1-5; v_gene: TRBV6-5; CDR3nt: TGTGCCAGCAGCAACGGGGGGTCAGGCAATCAGCCCCAGCATTTT; CDR3aa: CASSNGGSGNQPQHF
d_gene: TRBD1; abundance: .; j_gene: TRBJ1-2; v_gene: TRBV7-2; CDR3nt: TGTGCCAGCAGCTTCGGACAGGGAGGAAACTATGGCTACACCTTC; CDR3aa: CASSFGQGGNYGYTF
d_gene: TRBD2; abundance: .; j_gene: TRBJ2-1; v_gene: TRBV7-2; CDR3nt: TGTGCCAGCAGCTTAGGAGGCGGGGGGGCCGGGAATGAGCAGTTCTTC; CDR3aa: CASSLGGGGAGNEQFF
d_gene: .; abundance: .; j_gene: TRBJ2-3; v_gene: TRBV27; CDR3nt: TGTGCCAGCAGTTTATCGCAGGGCGGGTCAGATACGCAGTATTTT; CDR3aa: CASSLSQGGSDTQYF
d_gene: TRBD1; abundance: .; j_gene: TRBJ1-4; v_gene: TRBV27; CDR3nt: TGTGCCAGCAGTATGACAGGGGTCGAAAAACTGTTTTTT; CDR3aa: CASSMTGVEKLFF
d_gene: TRBD2; abundance: .; j_gene: TRBJ2-3; v_gene: TRBV7-2; CDR3nt: TGTGCCAGCAGCTTACTGGCGGGGGTAGATACGCAGTATTTT; CDR3aa: CASSLLAGVDTQYF
d_gene: .; abundance: .; j_gene: TRBJ1-2; v_gene: TRBV20-1; CDR3nt: TGCAGTGCTAGACTCACTTATGGCTACACCTTC; CDR3aa: CSARLTYGYTF
d_gene: .; abundance: .; j_gene: TRBJ1-5; v_gene: TRBV29-1; CDR3nt: TGCAGCGTTGGGCAGGGTATGGGACAGCCCCAGCATTTT; CDR3aa: CSVGQGMGQPQHF
d_gene: TRBD1; abundance: .; j_gene: TRBJ1-4; v_gene: TRBV6-5; CDR3nt: TGTGCCAGCAGCACAGGGGGTGGGGGCGGTGAAAAACTGTTTTTT; CDR3aa: CASSTGGGGGEKLFF
d_gene: TRBD2; abundance: .; j_gene: TRBJ2-1; v_gene: TRBV30; CDR3nt: TGTGCCTGGAACATGGGACTAGCGGGGGGGCCGCACCATCTACTCTTC; CDR3aa: CAWNMGLAGGPHHLLF
d_gene: TRBD1; abundance: .; j_gene: TRBJ1-4; v_gene: TRBV5-4; CDR3nt: TGTGCCAGCAGCATACAGGGGGTAGGTTCCAATAAAAAACTGTTTTTT; CDR3aa: CASSIQGVGSNKKLFF
d_gene: TRBD1; abundance: .; j_gene: TRBJ2-5; v_gene: TRBV15; CDR3nt: TGTGCCACCAGCAGAGTTGCCAGGGGGTACCAAGAGACCCAGTACTTC; CDR3aa: CATSRVARGYQETQYF
d_gene: TRBD1; abundance: .; j_gene: TRBJ1-2; v_gene: TRBV7-2; CDR3nt: TGTGCCAGCAGCCTCGACAGGGGAAGTGGCTACACCTTC; CDR3aa: CASSLDRGSGYTF
d_gene: TRBD1; abundance: .; j_gene: TRBJ2-1; v_gene: TRBV11-2; CDR3nt: TGTGCCAGCAGCTTAGGGGACAGGGGGAATGAGCAGTTCTTC; CDR3aa: CASSLGDRGNEQFF
d_gene: .; abundance: .; j_gene: TRBJ2-5; v_gene: TRBV7-9; CDR3nt: TGTGCCAGCAGCTTAGGGGGCCAAGAGACCCAGTACTTC; CDR3aa: CASSLGGQETQYF
d_gene: .; abundance: .; j_gene: TRBJ2-3; v_gene: TRBV9; CDR3nt: TGTGCCAGCAGCGTAGCTTCGGGGACAACTAGCACAGATACGCAGTATTTT; CDR3aa: CASSVASGTTSTDTQYF
d_gene: .; abundance: .; j_gene: TRBJ2-7; v_gene: TRBV19; CDR3nt: TGTGCCAGTAGTATCATCCAGGGGAACTACGAGCAGTACTTC; CDR3aa: CASSIIQGNYEQYF
d_gene: .; abundance: .; j_gene: TRBJ2-3; v_gene: TRBV7-9; CDR3nt: TGTGCCAGCAGGGTCGGTGATACGCAGTATTTT; CDR3aa: CASRVGDTQYF
d_gene: .; abundance: .; j_gene: TRBJ1-1; v_gene: TRBV19; CDR3nt: TGTGCCAGTAACGATAGACAGATGAACACTGAAGCTTTCTTT; CDR3aa: CASNDRQMNTEAFF
d_gene: .; abundance: .; j_gene: TRBJ2-7; v_gene: TRBV2; CDR3nt: TGTGCCAGCAGTACGGACACCCGGACCTACTTC; CDR3aa: CASSTDTRTYF
d_gene: .; abundance: .; j_gene: TRBJ2-7; v_gene: TRBV7-9; CDR3nt: TGTGCCAGCAGCTTAGGGCAGATGAACTACGAGCAGTACTTC; CDR3aa: CASSLGQMNYEQYF
d_gene: TRBD2; abundance: .; j_gene: TRBJ2-7; v_gene: TRBV2; CDR3nt: TGTGCCAGCACCCCCGGGATTAGCGGGGGGCCGAGCTCCTACGAGCAGTACTTC; CDR3aa: CASTPGISGGPSSYEQYF
d_gene: TRBD1; abundance: .; j_gene: TRBJ1-2; v_gene: TRBV13; CDR3nt: TGTGCCAGCAGCTGGAGGGACAGAGAAAACTATGGCTACACCTTC; CDR3aa: CASSWRDRENYGYTF
d_gene: .; abundance: .; j_gene: TRBJ2-3; v_gene: TRBV6-1; CDR3nt: TGTGCCAGCAGTGAAGGGGGTTCGGGTACGCAGTATTTT; CDR3aa: CASSEGGSGTQYF
d_gene: .; abundance: .; j_gene: TRBJ2-2; v_gene: TRBV7-7; CDR3nt: TGTGCTAGCAGCTTAAGTACCACCGGGGAGCTGTTTTTT; CDR3aa: CASSLSTTGELFF